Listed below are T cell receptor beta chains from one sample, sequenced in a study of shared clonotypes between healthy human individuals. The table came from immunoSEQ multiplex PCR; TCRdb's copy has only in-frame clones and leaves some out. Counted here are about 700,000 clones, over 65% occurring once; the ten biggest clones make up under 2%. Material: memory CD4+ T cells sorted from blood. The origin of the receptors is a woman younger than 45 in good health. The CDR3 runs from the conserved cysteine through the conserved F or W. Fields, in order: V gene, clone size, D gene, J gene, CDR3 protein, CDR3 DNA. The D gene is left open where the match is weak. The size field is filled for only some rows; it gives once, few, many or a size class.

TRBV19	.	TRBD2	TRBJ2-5	CASSMGLAGNQETQYF	TGTGCCAGTAGTATGGGGCTAGCGGGGAACCAAGAGACCCAGTACTTC
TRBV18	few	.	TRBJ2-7	CASSPMGDQQYF	TGTGCCAGCTCACCAATGGGGGATCAGCAGTACTTC
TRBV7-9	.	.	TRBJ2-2	CASSLTSGTGELFF	TGTGCCAGCAGCCTAACGTCTGGCACCGGGGAGCTGTTTTTT
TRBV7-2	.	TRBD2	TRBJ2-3	CASSPSGLAGDTQYF	TGTGCCAGCAGCCCATCAGGACTAGCTGGAGATACGCAGTATTTT
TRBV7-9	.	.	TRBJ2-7	CASSLFATEQYF	TGTGCCAGCAGCTTATTTGCAACAGAGCAGTACTTC
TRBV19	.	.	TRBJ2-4	CASSIPIGQTIKNIQYF	TGTGCCAGTAGTATACCTATTGGACAGACAATCAAAAACATTCAGTACTTC
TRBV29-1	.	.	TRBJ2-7	CSVAPGNEQYF	TGCAGCGTTGCTCCCGGAAACGAGCAGTACTTC
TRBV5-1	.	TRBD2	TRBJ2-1	CASSPLAGEGKQFF	TGCGCCAGCAGCCCACTAGCGGGAGAGGGGAAGCAGTTCTTC
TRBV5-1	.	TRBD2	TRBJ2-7	CASSQSSGPYEQYF	TGCGCCAGCAGCCAGTCTAGCGGACCCTACGAGCAGTACTTC
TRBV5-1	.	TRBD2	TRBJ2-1	CASSHGTSGNEQFF	TGCGCCAGCAGCCATGGGACTAGCGGTAATGAGCAGTTCTTC
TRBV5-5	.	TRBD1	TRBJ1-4	CASSFGGTGRGVREKLFF	TGTGCCAGCAGCTTCGGAGGGACAGGTCGGGGGGTTCGTGAAAAACTGTTTTTT
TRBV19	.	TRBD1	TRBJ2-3	CASSTGTASTDTQYF	TGTGCCAGTAGTACAGGGACAGCTAGCACAGATACGCAGTATTTT
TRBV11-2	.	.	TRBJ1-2	CASSLGIANYGYTF	TGTGCCAGCAGCTTGGGCATTGCTAACTATGGCTACACCTTC
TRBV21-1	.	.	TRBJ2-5	CASSWCETQYF	TGTGCCAGCAGCTGGTGTGAGACCCAGTACTTC
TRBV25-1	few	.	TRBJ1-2	CASSGTWGAGYTF	TGTGCCAGCAGTGGTACATGGGGAGCGGGCTACACCTTC
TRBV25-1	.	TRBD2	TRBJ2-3	CASSPTSGTRDTQYF	TGTGCCAGCAGCCCTACTAGCGGGACCAGGGATACGCAGTATTTT
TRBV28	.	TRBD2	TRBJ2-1	CASSSGASGGNEQFF	TGTGCCAGCAGTTCGGGCGCTAGCGGGGGGAATGAGCAGTTCTTC
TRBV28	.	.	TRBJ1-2	CASLQGNYGYTF	TGTGCCAGCCTTCAGGGGAACTATGGCTACACCTTC
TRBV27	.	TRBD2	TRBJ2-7	CASSFVLAGSYEQYF	TGTGCCAGCAGTTTCGTGCTAGCGGGATCCTACGAGCAGTACTTC
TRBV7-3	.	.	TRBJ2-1	CASSSSPNRDNEQFF	TGTGCCAGCAGCTCCTCTCCCAACAGGGACAATGAGCAGTTCTTC
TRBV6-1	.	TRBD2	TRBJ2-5	CASSEATSAYQETQYF	TGTGCCAGCAGTGAAGCGACTAGCGCGTACCAAGAGACCCAGTACTTC
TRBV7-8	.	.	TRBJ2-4	CASSPGPLFTNIQYF	TGTGCCAGCAGCCCGGGGCCCCTCTTTACAAACATTCAGTACTTC
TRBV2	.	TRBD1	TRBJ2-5	CASGGQGVLETQYF	TGTGCCAGCGGAGGACAGGGTGTTTTGGAGACCCAGTACTTC
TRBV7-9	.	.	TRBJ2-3	CASINPRFLTDTQYF	TGTGCCAGCATCAACCCGAGGTTCCTCACAGATACGCAGTATTTT
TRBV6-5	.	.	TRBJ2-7	CASSYSIGVPTEQYF	TGTGCCAGCAGTTACTCGATAGGTGTACCTACAGAGCAGTACTTC
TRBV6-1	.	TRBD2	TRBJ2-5	CASSTSGRYQETQYF	TGTGCCAGCTCGACTAGCGGGAGGTACCAAGAGACCCAGTACTTC
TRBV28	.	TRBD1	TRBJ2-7	CASSLKRGTVAYEQYF	TGTGCCAGCAGTTTAAAGAGGGGGACAGTGGCCTACGAGCAGTACTTC
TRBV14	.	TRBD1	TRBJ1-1	CASRRTGVTKDAEAFF	TGTGCCAGCAGGAGGACAGGCGTTACTAAGGACGCTGAAGCTTTCTTT
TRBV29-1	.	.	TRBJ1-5	CSVEEGGTLGNQPQHF	TGCAGCGTTGAAGAGGGGGGAACACTGGGCAATCAGCCCCAGCATTTT
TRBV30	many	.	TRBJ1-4	CAWSRRGGSEKLFF	TGTGCCTGGAGTCGTAGGGGGGGGAGTGAAAAACTGTTTTTT
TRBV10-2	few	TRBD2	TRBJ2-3	CASNVVGLAGVQDTQYF	TGCGCCAGCAACGTAGTAGGACTAGCGGGAGTTCAAGATACGCAGTATTTT
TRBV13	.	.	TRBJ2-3	CASSKEAYSTDTQYF	TGTGCCAGCAGCAAAGAGGCATACAGCACAGATACGCAGTATTTT
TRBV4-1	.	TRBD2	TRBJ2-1	CASSPRGVRENEQFF	TGCGCCAGCAGCCCCCGGGGGGTGCGAGAGAATGAGCAGTTCTTC
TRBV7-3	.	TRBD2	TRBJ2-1	CASSPQRGLAGGDEQFF	TGTGCCAGCAGCCCCCAACGGGGGCTAGCGGGAGGAGATGAGCAGTTCTTC
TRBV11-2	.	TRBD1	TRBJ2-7	CASSLLVTGGAPSYEQYF	TGTGCCAGCAGCTTGTTGGTGACAGGGGGCGCCCCTTCCTACGAGCAGTACTTC
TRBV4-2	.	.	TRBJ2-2	CASSQGPTGELFF	TGTGCCAGCAGCCAAGGTCCAACCGGGGAGCTGTTTTTT
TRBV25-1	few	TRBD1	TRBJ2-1	CASSEDGTGSYNEQFF	TGTGCCAGCAGTGAAGATGGGACAGGCTCCTACAATGAGCAGTTCTTC
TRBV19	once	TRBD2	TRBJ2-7	CASSIAGGKTYEQYF	TGTGCCAGTAGTATAGCGGGAGGCAAGACCTACGAGCAGTACTTC
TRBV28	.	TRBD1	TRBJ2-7	CASSPIGTGSRREQYF	TGTGCCAGCAGCCCCATCGGGACAGGGTCACGCCGGGAGCAGTACTTC
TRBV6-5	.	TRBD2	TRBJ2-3	CASSRLAGVGDTQYF	TGTGCCAGCAGCCGGCTAGCGGGAGTCGGCGATACGCAGTATTTT
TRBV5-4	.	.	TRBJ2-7	CASSSDRFYEQYF	TGTGCCAGCAGCTCGGACAGATTTTACGAGCAGTACTTC
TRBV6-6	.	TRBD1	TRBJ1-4	CASSYTGQYTEKLFF	TGTGCCAGCAGTTACACGGGACAGTATACCGAAAAACTGTTTTTT
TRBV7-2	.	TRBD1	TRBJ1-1	CASSRGQGSRFSEAFF	TGTGCCAGCAGCCGAGGACAGGGGAGTCGATTCTCCGAGGCTTTCTTT
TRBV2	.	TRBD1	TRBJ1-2	CASSGGASYGYTF	TGTGCCAGCTCAGGGGGCGCGTCGTATGGCTACACCTTC
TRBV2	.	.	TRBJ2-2	CASSEFPAGNTGELFF	TGTGCCAGCAGTGAATTTCCGGCGGGGAACACCGGGGAGCTGTTTTTT
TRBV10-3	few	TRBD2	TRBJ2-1	CAIKGTSAGNEQFF	TGTGCCATCAAGGGGACTAGCGCGGGCAATGAGCAGTTCTTC
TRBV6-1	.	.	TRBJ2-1	CASTAAQAHNEQFF	TGTGCCAGCACAGCGGCGCAGGCTCACAATGAGCAGTTCTTC
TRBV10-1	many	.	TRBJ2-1	CASSPGTEQFF	TGCGCCAGCTCGCCCGGCACTGAGCAGTTCTTC